These 2 T cell receptor beta chains originate from one sample sequenced in a study of blood T cell repertoires in COVID-19 (dated by TCRdb to the early 2020s). Receptors were amplified or captured by the immunoSEQ multiplex PCR assay. TCRdb holds this immuneACCESS table with in-frame rearrangements only. Some clones are missing; in checked studies, unresolved V genes explain under half, and the rest has no known cause. In all, the sample holds roughly 300,000 clones, and 80% to 90% of those were seen once. Clones ranked in the top ten supply 5% to 7% of the sample. Sample: peripheral blood. The receptor set was obtained from a man aged 18 to 29 who had recovered from COVID-19.

This CDR3 reads CASSESLGGRYTDTQYF. In DNA, the CDR3 is TGCGCCAGCAGTGAGTCCTTAGGCGGGAGATACACAGATACGCAGTATTTT. This sequence joins TRBV10-1 and TRBJ2-3; 7 nucleotides line up with TRBD2. After removal of 0 bases from V and 2 bases from J, the junction contained 8 bases not matched to a gene. The CDR3 loop spans 17 amino acids. Germline V gene lookup returns CDR1 WNHNN and CDR2 SYGVQD (reference sequence).

V gene TRBV5-4 combines with J gene TRBJ1-1, with no clear D. CDR3 length: 13 amino acids. Germline lookup yields CDR1 SGHNT and CDR2 YYREEE (reference sequence). V lost 2 bases to trimming and J lost 3 bases, with 8 bases between them. Written as DNA, the CDR3 is TGTGCCAGCAGCTTCAGGTTAGACACTGAAGCTTTCTTT. Translating gives CASSFRLDTEAFF.